One sample yielded the 22 T cell receptor beta chains listed below, sequenced in a study of T cell responses to AZD1222 COVID-19 vaccine. Produced via immunoSEQ multiplex PCR; TCRdb's table is partial and in-frame only. The sample records tens of thousands of clones, roughly 88% being singletons. The sequencing here drew on peripheral blood, taken on day 0 of AZD1222 vaccination. All receptors come from an adult in good health.

CDR3 nucleotides: TGTGCCAGCACCAAAGGGGAAGGGATCTACAATGAGCAGTTCTTC. It is translated as CASTKGEGIYNEQFF. The chain combines TRBV7-8 with TRBJ2-1, with D possibly being TRBD1 (5 bases). The ends were cut back, 7 bases at V and 3 bases at J, with 16 bases in the middle. From germline, CDR1 is SGHVS and CDR2 FQNEAQ. The CDR3 consists of 15 residues. The entire variable domain, with the rest obtained from reference TRBV7-8 and TRBJ2-1, is as follows: GAGVSQSPRYKVAKRGQDVALRCDPISGHVSLFWYQQALGQGPEFLTYFQNEAQLDKSGLPSDRFFAERPEGSVSTLKIQRTQQEDSAVYLCASTKGEGIYNEQFFGPGTRLTVL.

This clone was seen just once. V gene TRBV15 combines with J gene TRBJ2-5; D unclear. CDR1 is LNHNV and CDR2 is YYDKDF in the germline V gene (reference sequence). The V end lost 0 bases, the J end lost 4 bases, and 12 bases lay between the germline ends. The CDR3 has 15 residues. Here the CDR3 DNA reads TGTGCCACCAGCAGAGATCCGGGTAGCCGAGAGACCCAGTACTTC. Encoded protein: CATSRDPGSRETQYF.

The DNA for the CDR3 is TGTGCCAGAAGCTTGGAGAAGGGCAGGGGGTTAAATGGCTACACCTTC. It yields the protein CARSLEKGRGLNGYTF. V gene TRBV5-3 combines with J gene TRBJ1-2; 7 bases match TRBD1. TRBV5-3 qualifies as an ORF whose function is uncertain. V shed 0 bases and J 6 bases; nucleotides not matched to a gene: 11. The CDR3 runs to 16 residues.

This chain joins TRBV5-1 and TRBJ1-1; D possibly corresponds to TRBD1 (5 bases). The CDR3 extends over 16 amino acids. Trimming cost V 0 bases and J 1 base, with 13 bases left between them. The germline V gene has CDR1 SGHRS and CDR2 YFSETQ. Here the CDR3 reads CASSLVTGQGNTEAFF. The DNA for the CDR3 is TGCGCCAGCAGCTTGGTAACCGGGCAGGGGAACACTGAAGCTTTCTTT.

The chain uses TRBV25-1 and TRBJ1-2; 7 nucleotides agree with TRBD1. The CDR3 consists of 15 residues. CDR1 MGHDK and CDR2 SYGVNS come from the germline V gene. V lost 4 bases to trimming and J lost 7 bases; unmatched junction nucleotides: 12. Written as DNA, the CDR3 is TGTGCCAGCAGTGCGGCCGAGACAGGGCTGCGTGGCTACACCTTC. It specifies CASSAAETGLRGYTF.

The chain carries TRBV30 and TRBJ1-5; maybe TRBD1 (5 bases). This CDR3 spans 13 amino acids. Germline V gives CDR1 GTSNPN, CDR2 SVGIG (reference sequence). Trimming removed 2 bases from V and 3 bases from J, with 8 bases in between. The CDR3 sequence is CAWSQGYNQPQHF. The DNA of the CDR3 is TGTGCCTGGAGTCAGGGCTACAATCAGCCCCAGCATTTT.

The chain is built from TRBV27 and TRBJ2-1; D is perhaps TRBD2 (6 bases). The germline V gene has CDR1 MNHEY and CDR2 SMNVEV (reference sequence). Deletions cut 3 bases from V and 4 bases from J, with 13 bases between. The CDR3 totals 15 residues. CDR3 DNA: TGTGCCAGCAGTTTTATGGGGGAGGTATACAATGAGCAGTTCTTC. Its protein is CASSFMGEVYNEQFF.

The chain carries TRBV7-2 and TRBJ2-5; D gene uncertain. The CDR3 contains 13 residues. V was shortened by 7 bases and J by 5 bases, with 14 bases between the two germline ends. Germline V CDR1 and CDR2: SGHTA, FQGNSA. CDR3 loop: CASTRTEMETQYF. The CDR3 region has the DNA TGTGCCAGCACCCGGACGGAGATGGAGACCCAGTACTTC.

This rearrangement joins TRBV7-2 to TRBJ1-3; D possibly corresponds to TRBD1 (6 bases). The length of the CDR3 is 15 residues. Germline V gives CDR1 SGHTA, CDR2 FQGNSA. V was pared by 1 base and J by 0 bases, with 7 bases between. For the CDR3, the DNA is TGTGCCAGCAGCTTAGACAGGGCCTCTGGAAACACCATATATTTT. This encodes CASSLDRASGNTIYF. The variable domain in full, completed from reference TRBV7-2 and TRBJ1-3, reads GAGVSQSPSNKVTEKGKDVELRCDPISGHTALYWYRQSLGQGLEFLIYFQGNSAPDKSGLPSDRFSAERTGGSVSTLTIQRTQQEDSAVYLCASSLDRASGNTIYFGEGSWLTVV.

The chain couples TRBV15 to TRBJ2-4; no firm D call. CDR1 and CDR2 from the germline V gene are LNHNV and YYDKDF (reference sequence). The ends were cut back, 5 bases at V and 1 base at J, with 15 bases in the middle. The CDR3 sequence is 16 residues long. CDR3 nucleotide sequence: TGTGCCACCAGCGCCCGGAAAGGTGGGGCCAAAAACATTCAGTACTTC. Amino acid sequence: CATSARKGGAKNIQYF.

This sequence joins TRBV7-9 and TRBJ1-2; no clear D. V was cut by 5 bases and J by 2 bases, with 9 bases left in between. This CDR3 contains 13 residues. CDR1 SEHNR and CDR2 FQNEAQ come from the germline V gene (reference sequence). The CDR3 DNA follows: TGTGCCAGCAGCCCTAGGTGGAACTATGGCTACACCTTC. It yields the protein CASSPRWNYGYTF.

The chain has TRBV7-2 and TRBJ2-5; D may match TRBD1 or TRBD2 (5 bases each). CDR1 SGHTA and CDR2 FQGNSA come from the germline V gene. The germline V and J ends were trimmed by 5 bases and 4 bases, with 17 bases remaining between them. The CDR3 length is 15 residues. The CDR3 DNA reads as TGTGCCAGCAGCCGCCCACAGGCCAGCGGAGAGACCCAGTACTTC. Encoded protein: CASSRPQASGETQYF.

This clone was found a few times. The CDR3, as DNA: TGTGCCAGTAGTATAGATCGCAGGGATAATTCACCCCTCCACTTT. Amino acid sequence: CASSIDRRDNSPLHF. The chain links TRBV19 to TRBJ1-6; maybe TRBD1 (5 bases). Germline CDR1 is LNHDA and CDR2 is SQIVND (reference sequence). Trimming took 0 bases from V and 5 from J, leaving 8 bases between them. CDR3 length equals 15 residues.

CDR3 sequence (DNA): TGTGCCACCAGTGATTCTTCGTCGATTAATGAAAAACTGTTTTTT. This codes for CATSDSSSINEKLFF. The chain recombines TRBV24-1 with TRBJ1-4; D is uncertain. CDR1 and CDR2 (germline): KGHDR, SFDVKD. Trimming removed 2 bases from V and 4 bases from J, with 10 bases in between. This CDR3 is 15 amino acids long.

The chain is built from TRBV5-1 and TRBJ2-1; 7 bases map to TRBD2. CDR1 is SGHRS and CDR2 is YFSETQ in the germline V gene. The CDR3 totals 16 residues. With 2 bases clipped from V and 6 bases from J, the junction kept 11 bases outside the gene matches. The CDR3 region has the DNA TGCGCCAGCAGCTTTAATGTGAAGCGGGACGGCAATGAGCAGTTCTTC. Protein product: CASSFNVKRDGNEQFF.

The chain has TRBV5-1 and TRBJ1-5, with 8 positions matching TRBD1. Germline CDR1 and CDR2: SGHRS and YFSETQ. The V segment lost 2 bases and the J segment 0 bases; nucleotides outside the gene matches: 4. This CDR3 has 16 residues. This CDR3 is CASSFPGQVSNQPQHF. The CDR3 DNA reads TGCGCCAGCAGCTTCCCGGGACAGGTTAGCAATCAGCCCCAGCATTTT.

The genes are TRBV7-9 and TRBJ2-3; TRBD2 matches 7 bases. The CDR3 spans 16 residues. Per the germline V gene, CDR1 is SEHNR and CDR2 is FQNEAQ (reference sequence). J gave up 1 base and V 0 bases, and 4 bases lay outside the gene matches. CDR3 residues: CASSLALAGGTDTQYF. Here the CDR3 DNA reads TGTGCCAGCAGCTTAGCGCTGGCGGGAGGCACAGATACGCAGTATTTT.

This chain joins TRBV19 and TRBJ1-1, with no clear D. Germline values: CDR1 LNHDA, CDR2 SQIVND (reference sequence). V was shortened by 3 bases and J by 7 bases, with 9 bases between the two germline ends. There are 12 residues in the CDR3. The CDR3 DNA sequence: TGTGCCAGTAGTATTGGGAGAGGTGAAGCTTTCTTT. Translating gives CASSIGRGEAFF.

This sequence joins TRBV15 and TRBJ1-1; TRBD1 might be the D (5 bases). Per germline, CDR1 LNHNV and CDR2 YYDKDF (reference sequence). Trimming removed 4 bases from V and 1 base from J, with 7 bases in between. The CDR3 spans 13 residues. The CDR3 DNA reads TGTGCCACCAGCATGACAGCGAACACTGAAGCTTTCTTT. The encoded protein is CATSMTANTEAFF.

This clone was picked up one time. The chain carries TRBV5-4 and TRBJ1-2; the match to TRBD1 covers 8 bases. Germline CDR1 reads SGHNT; CDR2 reads YYREEE (reference sequence). V lost 3 bases, J lost 0 bases, and 10 bases stayed unmatched. This CDR3 comprises 17 residues. The CDR3 loop reads CASSSSGGSLSNYGYTF. The CDR3 DNA is TGTGCCAGCAGCTCCTCAGGGGGCTCATTATCTAACTATGGCTACACCTTC.

This clone has only one observation. CDR3 residues: CASPQGRSTDTQYF. CDR3 coding DNA: TGTGCCAGCCCACAGGGTAGGAGCACAGATACGCAGTATTTT. V is TRBV2 and J is TRBJ2-3, with D possibly TRBD1 on 6 matching bases. Germline V gene sequence: CDR1 SNHLY, CDR2 FYNNEI. This CDR3 is built from 14 residues. V lost 8 bases and J 0 bases, leaving 12 bases between the germline ends.

The V call is TRBV5-4, the J call TRBJ1-5; 8 nucleotides align to TRBD1. Germline V lookup: CDR1 SGHNT, CDR2 YYREEE (reference sequence). The CDR3 is 15 amino acids. Trimming at V came to 5 bases and at J to 7 bases, leaving 11 bases not matched to a gene. This chain's CDR3 is CASSPGTGLGQPQHF. For the CDR3, the DNA is TGTGCCAGCAGTCCCGGGACAGGCCTAGGACAGCCCCAGCATTTT.